The TCR beta chain described here comes from a study of T cells in Graves' hyperthyroidism and ophthalmopathy. The length of the CDR3 is 13 residues. From germline, CDR1 is MNHEY and CDR2 SMNVEV (reference sequence). Trimming cost V 6 bases and J 8 bases, with 14 bases left between them. Whole-study findings and limits: Most expanded thyroid clonotypes above 0.001 also appeared in blood.

The sample holds many counts of this clonotype. Its antigen remains unknown. There were TCR beta CDR3 regions amplified from RNA transcripts. The HTBI primer set was used in a first-round RT-PCR of the TCR CDR3. TCRdb independently ran MiXCR on the multiplex PCR reads; one entry per CDR3 protein. Of roughly 500,000 distinct CDR3 sequences listed, about 45% are singletons. The chain employs TRBV27 and TRBJ1-5; no reliable D call. The clonotype comes from an adult woman with Graves' disease, either hyperthyroidism or ophthalmopathy (not recorded which). The sequencing input was peripheral blood or thyroid tissue (not recorded which). CDR3 region: CASRTRWDEPQHF. The CDR3 nucleotides read TGTGCCAGCAGAACTAGGTGGGATGAGCCCCAGCATTTT.